This paragraph covers one T cell receptor (beta chain) sequence. Its antigen is still unknown. This sample was included in a study of CD8 T cells in ankylosing spondylitis. This CDR3 spans 12 amino acids. The germline CDR1 and CDR2 sequences are MDHEN and SYDVKM. V was clipped by 8 bases and J by 4 bases, with 11 bases between them. Study results and limitations: Some motif variants were previously reported in reactive arthritis synovial fluid and blood. There was reportedly significant enrichment of clones that were disease-linked in matched ankylosing spondylitis synovial fluid. Typical of ankylosing spondylitis blood, it appeared, was a TCR beta motif of roughly eight highly homologous variants.

The authors made TCR beta libraries by quantitative 5'-RACE with molecular barcodes. TCRdb independently ran MiXCR on the 5' RACE reads; one entry per CDR3 protein. The sample has some 800,000 distinct CDR3 sequences, approximately 12% seen once. The sample was blood, either unsorted or a sorted T cell fraction (not recorded which). The TCR sequence derives from a male donor with ankylosing spondylitis. The chain joins TRBV28 to TRBJ2-5; either TRBD1 or TRBD2 may supply D (5 bases each). CDR3 sequence (DNA): TGTGCCAGCGGGGGTCTGGCAGAGACCCAGTACTTC. Translated: CASGGLAETQYF.